This is a list of T cell receptor beta chains from one sample in a study of control samples from healthy donors and cancer patients. The assay was immunoSEQ multiplex PCR, and TCRdb's table has in-frame clones only and misses some. The sample lists some 110,000 clones, more than 70% occurring once. The sequenced sample was blood. Receptors originate from a woman in her 70s in good health. The CDR3 runs from the conserved cysteine through the conserved F or W. D genes are given only for firm matches. Rows give clone size only sometimes, using once, few, many, or a class for an expanded clone.

abundance,j_gene,d_gene,v_gene,CDR3aa,CDR3nt
once,TRBJ1-1,.,TRBV2,CASSEPLVGAEAFF,TGTGCCAGCAGTGAACCCCTAGTGGGCGCTGAAGCTTTCTTT
.,TRBJ1-4,.,TRBV19,CASRRYSQGRNEKLFF,TGTGCCAGTAGACGTTACTCCCAGGGGCGTAATGAAAAACTGTTTTTT
.,TRBJ2-1,TRBD2,TRBV11-3,CASSLSGGDNEQFF,TGTGCCAGCAGCTTAAGCGGGGGGGACAATGAGCAGTTCTTC
.,TRBJ1-2,.,TRBV5-6,CASSSYWTGPYGYTF,TGTGCCAGCAGCTCATACTGGACCGGTCCCTATGGCTACACCTTC
.,TRBJ2-1,.,TRBV11-3,CASSPLPGGPTYNEQFF,TGTGCCAGCAGCCCCCTTCCCGGGGGCCCCACATACAATGAGCAGTTCTTC
.,TRBJ2-5,TRBD1,TRBV3-1/TRBV3-2,CASRRQGSGETQYF,TGTGCCAGCAGGCGACAGGGATCGGGAGAGACCCAGTACTTC
.,TRBJ2-7,.,TRBV12-3/TRBV12-4,CASSPHGTYEQYF,TGTGCCAGCAGTCCCCATGGCACCTACGAGCAGTACTTC
.,TRBJ2-5,.,TRBV7-3,CASSILQGETQYF,TGTGCCAGCAGTATCCTACAGGGAGAGACCCAGTACTTC
few,TRBJ1-3,.,TRBV7-8,CASSLTGSGNTIYF,TGTGCCAGCAGCCTCACAGGGTCCGGAAACACCATATATTTT
.,TRBJ1-2,TRBD1,TRBV5-1,CASSLAGTVYGYTF,TGCGCCAGCAGCTTGGCCGGGACAGTCTATGGCTACACCTTC
.,TRBJ2-3,.,TRBV6-5,CASTSAGWADTQYF,TGTGCCAGCACCTCCGCAGGGTGGGCAGATACGCAGTATTTT
.,TRBJ1-1,.,TRBV12-3/TRBV12-4,CASSHPGPGEAFF,TGTGCCAGCAGTCACCCCGGACCTGGTGAAGCTTTCTTT
.,TRBJ2-6,TRBD1,TRBV4-3,CASSQTGTGDAGANVLTF,TGCGCCAGCAGTCAAACCGGGACAGGTGACGCTGGGGCCAACGTCCTGACTTTC
.,TRBJ2-1,TRBD2,TRBV6-2/TRBV6-3,CASSWVAGVYEQFF,TGTGCCAGCAGTTGGGTAGCGGGGGTCTATGAGCAGTTCTTC
.,TRBJ2-5,.,TRBV27,CASSPSSGAMAKTQYF,TGTGCCAGCAGTCCTAGTTCAGGGGCAATGGCGAAGACCCAGTACTTC
many,TRBJ1-1,.,TRBV4-2,CASSPGLNTEAFF,TGTGCCAGCAGCCCGGGACTGAACACTGAAGCTTTCTTT
.,TRBJ1-3,TRBD1,TRBV9,CASSVGTGENTIYF,TGTGCCAGCAGCGTCGGGACAGGGGAAAACACCATATATTTT
.,TRBJ1-2,TRBD1,TRBV7-8,CASSLEAGGLGYTF,TGTGCCAGCAGCTTAGAAGCAGGGGGCTTAGGCTACACCTTC
.,TRBJ1-2,.,TRBV5-8,CASSEQDGANYGYTF,TGTGCCAGCTCGGAGCAGGACGGGGCTAACTATGGCTACACCTTC
.,TRBJ1-2,.,TRBV19,CASSMGNRLGGYGYTF,TGTGCCAGTAGTATGGGTAACAGACTGGGTGGCTATGGCTACACCTTC
.,TRBJ2-2,.,TRBV19,CASSPRGWAGELFF,TGTGCCAGTAGTCCCAGGGGATGGGCCGGGGAGCTGTTTTTT
.,TRBJ2-1,.,TRBV4-3,CASSQDGRGGIDNEQFF,TGCGCCAGCAGCCAAGATGGGCGAGGGGGGATAGACAATGAGCAGTTCTTC
.,TRBJ1-1,.,TRBV19,CASSMIRRGSTEAFF,TGTGCCAGTAGTATGATCCGCCGGGGGAGCACTGAAGCTTTCTTT
.,TRBJ1-1,.,TRBV4-3,CASSQEERDGAEAFF,TGCGCCAGCAGCCAAGAGGAGCGCGACGGGGCTGAAGCTTTCTTT
.,TRBJ1-2,.,TRBV7-2,CASSSIRAGYGYTF,TGTGCCAGCAGCTCTATTAGGGCTGGCTATGGCTACACCTTC
.,TRBJ2-2,.,TRBV7-3,CASSREPTGELFF,TGTGCCAGCAGCAGAGAACCCACCGGGGAGCTGTTTTTT
medium-sized,TRBJ2-6,.,TRBV4-3,CASSQAPGSGANVLTF,TGCGCCAGCAGCCAAGCTCCGGGCTCCGGGGCCAACGTCCTGACTTTC
.,TRBJ1-2,.,TRBV3-1/TRBV3-2,CASSGYRSNYGYTF,TGTGCCAGCAGCGGATACAGGAGTAACTATGGCTACACCTTC
.,TRBJ1-4,.,TRBV6-2/TRBV6-3,CASSYSIPASRAKLFF,TGTGCCAGCAGTTACTCAATTCCGGCATCCAGGGCGAAACTGTTTTTT
.,TRBJ2-5,.,TRBV11-2,CASSLFTGAGETQYF,TGTGCCAGCAGCTTATTTACGGGGGCGGGAGAGACCCAGTACTTC
.,TRBJ2-2,TRBD2,TRBV6-2/TRBV6-3,CASSPSGGAFTGELFF,TGTGCCAGCAGTCCCAGCGGGGGGGCCTTCACCGGGGAGCTGTTTTTT
.,TRBJ2-7,TRBD1,TRBV5-1,CASSNYMTGDYEQYF,TGCGCCAGCAGCAACTATATGACAGGGGACTACGAGCAGTACTTC
.,TRBJ1-3,.,TRBV11-1,CASSLTYGSGNTIYF,TGTGCCAGCAGCCTGACCTACGGGTCTGGAAACACCATATATTTT
.,TRBJ1-4,.,TRBV18,CASSPGWTNEKLFF,TGTGCCAGCTCCCCCGGGTGGACTAATGAAAAACTGTTTTTT
.,TRBJ2-5,.,TRBV24-1,CATRGRAPQETQYF,TGTGCCACGCGGGGCCGAGCCCCCCAAGAGACCCAGTACTTC
.,TRBJ2-5,TRBD2,TRBV4-3,CASSHGRTSGGRETQYF,TGCGCCAGCAGCCATGGTCGGACTAGCGGGGGCCGGGAGACCCAGTACTTC
.,TRBJ1-3,.,TRBV3-1/TRBV3-2,CASSQAGRGNTIYF,TGTGCCAGCAGCCAAGCGGGAAGAGGAAACACCATATATTTT
.,TRBJ2-2,.,TRBV7-9,CASSLRGGGLPGTGELFF,TGTGCCAGCAGCTTACGAGGTGGGGGGCTTCCGGGCACCGGGGAGCTGTTTTTT
once,TRBJ2-2,TRBD2,TRBV29-1,CSVEGLATNTGELFF,TGCAGCGTTGAAGGACTAGCGACGAACACCGGGGAGCTGTTTTTT
.,TRBJ2-3,.,TRBV7-2,CASSLGHLDTQYF,TGTGCCAGCAGCTTAGGGCACCTAGATACGCAGTATTTT
.,TRBJ1-5,TRBD1,TRBV15,CATSRSGQNNQPQHF,TGTGCCACCAGCAGGTCGGGACAGAACAATCAGCCCCAGCATTTT
.,TRBJ2-7,TRBD1,TRBV5-1,CASAPAGTANYEQYF,TGCGCCAGCGCCCCGGCCGGGACAGCTAACTACGAGCAGTACTTC
.,TRBJ2-3,TRBD2,TRBV5-6,CASSFVAGGGDTQYF,TGTGCCAGCAGCTTTGTAGCGGGGGGCGGGGATACGCAGTATTTT
.,TRBJ2-7,.,TRBV19,CASSLIGGAYEQYF,TGTGCCAGTAGTCTCATCGGCGGAGCTTACGAGCAGTACTTC
.,TRBJ1-1,.,TRBV18,CASSPGILATEAFF,TGTGCCAGCTCACCCGGCATCCTGGCCACTGAAGCTTTCTTT
.,TRBJ1-2,.,TRBV5-4,CASSLEQGPNGYTF,TGTGCCAGCAGCTTGGAGCAGGGCCCGAATGGCTACACCTTC
.,TRBJ2-5,.,TRBV5-8,CASSAGSTETQYF,TGTGCCAGCAGCGCCGGGAGTACGGAGACCCAGTACTTC
.,TRBJ1-1,.,TRBV27,CASSLSPVNTEAFF,TGTGCCAGCAGTTTGAGCCCTGTTAACACTGAAGCTTTCTTT
.,TRBJ1-4,TRBD1,TRBV6-5,CASRTTGGVNEKLFF,TGTGCCAGCAGAACGACAGGGGGCGTTAATGAAAAACTGTTTTTT
.,TRBJ2-7,TRBD1,TRBV10-3,CAISRTGGYYEQYF,TGTGCCATCAGCCGGACAGGGGGGTACTACGAGCAGTACTTC
.,TRBJ2-1,.,TRBV7-2,CASSLGRGPLSYNEQFF,TGTGCCAGCAGCTTAGGACGGGGTCCCCTCTCCTACAATGAGCAGTTCTTC
.,TRBJ2-5,.,TRBV3-1/TRBV3-2,CASSQIGFGETQYF,TGTGCCAGCAGCCAAATAGGGTTCGGAGAGACCCAGTACTTC
few,TRBJ2-1,.,TRBV12-3/TRBV12-4,CASSVGPEQFF,TGTGCCAGCTCAGTCGGGCCTGAGCAGTTCTTC
.,TRBJ1-2,.,TRBV5-5,CASSLEAGRNYGYTF,TGTGCCAGCAGCTTGGAGGCGGGAAGGAACTATGGCTACACCTTC
.,TRBJ1-1,.,TRBV6-5,CASSSTPSVTEAFF,TGTGCCAGCAGTTCCACGCCGTCTGTTACTGAAGCTTTCTTT
.,TRBJ2-1,.,TRBV3-1/TRBV3-2,CASNTRGTGSNEQFF,TGTGCCAGCAACACAAGGGGCACAGGGTCCAATGAGCAGTTCTTC